A single sample is the source of the 26 T cell receptor beta chains below, sequenced in a study of cytomegalovirus exposure and HLA in healthy donors. The data were produced by immunoSEQ multiplex PCR, yet TCRdb's version contains in-frame clones alone and is incomplete. Among hundreds of thousands of clones, more than 80% were seen once, and the ten largest hold roughly 0.8%. Sample: PBMCs. All receptors derive from a woman under 30 in good health and CMV-seronegative.

The chain recombines TRBV6-1 with TRBJ1-5; no clear D. With 8 bases removed from V and 2 bases from J, the gap between germline ends came to 13 bases. Per the germline V gene, CDR1 is MNHNS and CDR2 is SASEGT. This CDR3 has 14 amino acids. CDR3 amino acids: CASVEIFGNQPQHF. CDR3 bases: TGTGCCAGCGTCGAGATATTCGGCAATCAGCCCCAGCATTTT.

The chain carries TRBV5-6 and TRBJ2-3, with 9 bases identical to TRBD1. With V trimmed by 4 bases and J by 5 bases, 14 bases remained unmatched. Looked up from germline, CDR1 is SGHDT and CDR2 is YYEEEE. There are 17 residues in the CDR3. As DNA, the CDR3 is TGTGCCAGCAGCACCCGTCGGACAGGGGTGTGGAAAGATACGCAGTATTTT. It specifies CASSTRRTGVWKDTQYF.

The V gene is TRBV28, the J gene TRBJ1-4, with D possibly being TRBD1 (6 bases). The V end lost 5 bases, the J end lost 0 bases, and 13 bases lay between the germline ends. CDR3 length: 16 residues. Germline V gene lookup returns CDR1 MDHEN and CDR2 SYDVKM. CDR3 protein: CASSQQGVTTNEKLFF. Written as DNA, the CDR3 is TGTGCCAGCAGTCAACAGGGAGTAACAACTAATGAAAAACTGTTTTTT.

The rearrangement uses TRBV7-2 and TRBJ2-1; 8 bases line up with TRBD2. Germline V gives CDR1 SGHTA, CDR2 FQGNSA. CDR3 length: 17 amino acids. Germline trimming cut 4 bases from V and 4 bases from J; bases unmatched to any gene: 12. The CDR3 DNA sequence: TGTGCCAGCAGCTCAGGGAGCGGGAGTAGAGGGTACAATGAGCAGTTCTTC. This sequence encodes CASSSGSGSRGYNEQFF.

The rearrangement joins TRBV4-1 to TRBJ2-7, with D hard to call. Germline lookup yields CDR1 MGHRA and CDR2 YSYEKL. The V end was cut by 5 bases, the J end by 5 bases, with 19 bases between. The CDR3 spans 15 residues. Here the CDR3 DNA reads TGCGCCAGCAGCACCGTCGAGCCGTCTCCGGACGAGCAGTACTTC. It codes for CASSTVEPSPDEQYF.

This clone appeared a single time. The genes are TRBV29-1 and TRBJ1-1; TRBD1 aligns across 9 bases. CDR1 SQVTM and CDR2 ANQGSEA come from the germline V gene. The CDR3 runs to 15 residues. V lost 3 bases and J lost 0; bases outside the gene matches: 5. This CDR3 is CSVELGQGMNTEAFF. Written as DNA, the CDR3 is TGCAGCGTTGAGTTGGGACAGGGAATGAACACTGAAGCTTTCTTT. Full variable domain (remainder filled in from reference TRBV29-1 and TRBJ1-1): SAVISQKPSRDICQRGTSLTIQCQVDSQVTMMFWYRQQPGQSLTLIATANQGSEATYESGFVIDKFPISRPNLTFSTLTVSNMSPEDSSIYLCSVELGQGMNTEAFFGQGTRLTVV.

V usage is TRBV19 and J usage is TRBJ1-2; 8 bases line up with TRBD1. Trimming cost V 3 bases and J 6 bases; bases outside gene matches: 9. This CDR3 contains 15 residues. Germline lookup yields CDR1 LNHDA and CDR2 SQIVND (reference sequence). CDR3 in amino acids: CASSIWGQAGNGYTF. CDR3 DNA: TGTGCCAGTAGTATCTGGGGACAGGCTGGAAATGGCTACACCTTC.

This rearrangement joins TRBV9 to TRBJ2-1; a weak D match, TRBD2 (5 bases). Germline values: CDR1 SGDLS, CDR2 YYNGEE. The CDR3 is 14 residues long. V lost 2 bases to trimming and J lost 6 bases, with 12 bases between them. This chain's CDR3 is CASSVAQEANEQFF. CDR3 nucleotides: TGTGCCAGCAGCGTGGCTCAGGAGGCCAATGAGCAGTTCTTC.

This clone has at least ten counts. The J gene is TRBJ2-7, the V gene TRBV19; D remains ambiguous. CDR1 is LNHDA and CDR2 is SQIVND in the germline V gene (reference sequence). CDR3 length equals 12 residues. V gave up 10 bases and J gave up 3 bases, with 13 bases separating them. The CDR3 DNA reads as TGTGCCACCCGAGTAGTGTTCTACGAGCAGTACTTC. This encodes CATRVVFYEQYF.

The CDR3 is CANKAWTVSYEQYF. Written as DNA, the CDR3 is TGTGCCAACAAAGCATGGACAGTCTCCTACGAGCAGTACTTC. The V call is TRBV6-4, the J call TRBJ2-7; a weak D match, TRBD1 (6 bases). The ends were cut back, 10 bases at V and 0 bases at J, with 16 bases in the middle. The CDR3 runs 14 residues. CDR1 is MRHNA and CDR2 is SNTAGT in the germline V gene.

This chain links TRBV5-6 with TRBJ2-2, with D perhaps matching TRBD2 (6 bases). The CDR3 has 14 residues. CDR1 and CDR2 (germline): SGHDT, YYEEEE. Trimming took off 4 bases at V and 2 bases at J, with 9 bases between the two ends. As DNA, the CDR3 is TGTGCCAGCAGCCCGGGACTTAACACCGGGGAGCTGTTTTTT. This codes for CASSPGLNTGELFF.

This clone was observed once. The chain uses TRBV9 and TRBJ2-2; 10 bases are shared with TRBD2. The V segment lost 4 bases and the J segment 7 bases; nucleotides outside the gene matches: 10. Germline V lookup: CDR1 SGDLS, CDR2 YYNGEE. This CDR3 contains 16 residues. The CDR3 region has the DNA TGTGCCAGCAGCCCCCAGCTAGCGGGAGCTGTCGGGGAGCTGTTTTTT. Translation: CASSPQLAGAVGELFF.

The chain joins TRBV30 to TRBJ1-2; D is uncertain. The CDR3 length is 12 residues. In germline, CDR1 is GTSNPN, CDR2 SVGIG (reference sequence). V was cut by 1 base and J by 8 bases, with 11 bases left in between. The CDR3 protein is CAWSARGGGYTF. DNA of the CDR3: TGTGCCTGGAGTGCACGGGGAGGGGGCTACACCTTC.

The chain recombines TRBV7-2 with TRBJ2-4; TRBD2 matches 13 bases. The CDR3 has 18 amino acids. CDR1 is SGHTA and CDR2 is FQGNSA in the germline V gene. The V gene end was trimmed by 5 bases and the J gene end by 2 bases; junction bases not matched to a gene: 9. CDR3 residues: CASSETSGRSGTKNIQYF. Written as DNA, the CDR3 is TGTGCCAGCAGCGAGACTAGCGGGAGGAGCGGGACCAAAAACATTCAGTACTTC.

In regard to this clone: A much larger clonotype is one base distant, so this may be a read error. V and J are TRBV2 and TRBJ1-1, with 8 bases matching TRBD1. Trimming at V came to 5 bases and at J to 0 bases, leaving 2 bases not matched to a gene. The CDR3 totals 14 residues. The germline V gene has CDR1 SNHLY and CDR2 FYNNEI. In DNA form, the CDR3 reads TGTGCCAGCAGTACGACAGGGGTGAACACTGAAGCTTTCTTT. As protein: CASSTTGVNTEAFF. Combining the CDR3 with reference TRBV2 and TRBJ1-1 gives the whole variable domain EPEVTQTPSHQVTQMGQEVILRCVPISNHLYFYWYRQILGQKVEFLVSFYNNEISEKSEIFDDQFSVERPDGSNFTLKIRSTKLEDSAMYFCASSTTGVNTEAFFGQGTRLTVV.

The DNA for the CDR3 is TGTGCCAGCAGTGCTGGGACAGGTATAGAGCAGTACTTC. This gives the protein CASSAGTGIEQYF. This chain joins TRBV2 and TRBJ2-7; TRBD1 agrees at 8 bases. The V and J ends lost 4 bases and 7 bases, in that order; junction bases with no gene match: 6. Germline assignment: CDR1 SNHLY and CDR2 FYNNEI. The length of the CDR3 is 13 residues.

This rearrangement joins TRBV6-5 to TRBJ2-7; 8 nucleotides match TRBD2. Germline V CDR1 and CDR2: MNHEY, SVGAGI. Unmatched junction bases numbered 3, after V lost 4 bases and J lost 1 base. The CDR3 consists of 14 residues. CDR3: CASSLAGISYEQYF. CDR3 DNA sequence: TGTGCCAGCAGTTTAGCGGGGATATCCTACGAGCAGTACTTC.

The chain has TRBV5-1 and TRBJ2-7; weak D call: TRBD1 (5 bases). There are 14 residues in the CDR3. V was cut by 4 bases and J by 2 bases, with 13 bases left in between. Germline V lookup: CDR1 SGHRS, CDR2 YFSETQ. The CDR3 spells CASSPRAATYEQYF. CDR3 nucleotide sequence: TGCGCCAGCAGCCCCAGGGCCGCCACCTACGAGCAGTACTTC.

This chain connects TRBV6-1 to TRBJ2-6, with D perhaps matching TRBD1 (6 bases). Germline V gene data show CDR1 as MNHNS and CDR2 as SASEGT. This CDR3 contains 15 residues. V was clipped by 3 bases and J by 0 bases, with 6 bases between them. CDR3 sequence: CASSEGASGANVLTF. The CDR3 DNA follows: TGTGCCAGCAGTGAGGGGGCCTCTGGGGCCAACGTCCTGACTTTC.

This clone was recorded only once. The gene calls are TRBV7-2 and TRBJ2-7; TRBD1 might be the D (6 bases). The CDR3 consists of 17 residues. Per the germline V gene, CDR1 is SGHTA and CDR2 is FQGNSA. V was pared by 2 bases and J by 1 base, with 18 bases between. This CDR3 reads CASSLPFSGTPSYEQYF. The DNA of the CDR3 is TGTGCCAGCAGCTTACCATTCTCCGGGACACCGTCCTACGAGCAGTACTTC.

V is TRBV9 and J is TRBJ2-5; 12 bases match TRBD2. V lost 4 bases, J lost 5 bases, and 6 bases stayed unmatched. The CDR3 consists of 15 residues. Germline loops: CDR1 SGDLS, CDR2 YYNGEE. CDR3: CASSTRLAGDETQYF. In DNA form, the CDR3 reads TGTGCCAGCAGCACCCGACTAGCGGGAGATGAGACCCAGTACTTC.

This clone has a handful of counts. The chain is built from TRBV28 and TRBJ2-7; 7 positions match TRBD1. V lost 4 bases and J lost 2; bases outside the gene matches: 8. The CDR3 consists of 15 residues. The germline gives CDR1 MDHEN, CDR2 SYDVKM. The CDR3 reads CASSSSRDRTYEQYF. In DNA, the CDR3 is TGTGCCAGCAGTTCCAGCCGGGACAGAACCTACGAGCAGTACTTC.

The sample holds one count of this clone. This chain uses TRBV9 with TRBJ1-2; D unclear. CDR3 length: 14 residues. V was shortened by 0 bases and J by 1 base, with 7 bases between the two germline ends. Germline V gene data show CDR1 as SGDLS and CDR2 as YYNGEE. CDR3 amino acids: CASSVAPGNYGYTF. The CDR3, as DNA: TGTGCCAGCAGCGTAGCTCCGGGTAACTATGGCTACACCTTC. Looking up the rest from reference TRBV9 and TRBJ1-2 gives the full variable domain: DSGVTQTPKHLITATGQRVTLRCSPRSGDLSVYWYQQSLDQGLQFLIQYYNGEERAKGNILERFSAQQFPDLHSELNLSSLELGDSALYFCASSVAPGNYGYTFGSGTRLTVV.

This chain joins TRBV7-9 and TRBJ1-1; the D gene is possibly TRBD1 (6 bases). Germline loops: CDR1 SEHNR, CDR2 FQNEAQ (reference sequence). The V end was cut by 5 bases, the J end by 1 base, with 14 bases between. The CDR3 is 15 residues long. Here the CDR3 reads CASSPPSDRNTEAFF. In nucleotides, the CDR3 is TGTGCCAGCAGCCCGCCATCGGACAGGAACACTGAAGCTTTCTTT.

The V gene is TRBV7-9, the J gene TRBJ1-3; a weak D match, TRBD1 (5 bases). Germline values: CDR1 SEHNR, CDR2 FQNEAQ (reference sequence). V was clipped by 5 bases and J by 2 bases, with 13 bases between them. This CDR3 comprises 15 residues. The CDR3 DNA reads TGTGCCAGCAGCCCCGGGGGGGGAACTGGAAACACCATATATTTT. Its protein is CASSPGGGTGNTIYF.

This chain uses TRBV28 with TRBJ1-5, with D unclear. Trimming shortened V by 6 bases and J by 0 bases, and 12 bases separated the two germline ends. Germline V gene lookup returns CDR1 MDHEN and CDR2 SYDVKM. This CDR3 region has 15 residues. Here the CDR3 reads CASRITDYSNQPQHF. The CDR3 nucleotides read TGTGCCAGCAGAATAACAGACTATAGCAATCAGCCCCAGCATTTT.